The rows below give T cell receptor beta chains drawn from one sample of a study of shared clonotypes between healthy human individuals. TCRdb's table, derived via immunoSEQ multiplex PCR, lists solely in-frame clones and lacks some. This table has about 2.4 million clones, over 85% appearing once. The specimen sequenced was naive CD4+ T cells sorted from blood. The receptors shown here come from a man aged 18 to 30 in good health. The CDR3 runs from the conserved cysteine through the conserved F or W. D genes are given only for firm matches. Not all rows give a size; the values are once, few, many and, for expanded clones, a class.

>13|TRBD1|few|TRBJ1-2|TRBV28
CASTGGQGGGYTF
TGTGCCAGCACCGGAGGACAGGGAGGTGGCTACACCTTC
>15|NA|NA|TRBJ2-2|TRBV28
CASNKGQSRSGELFF
TGTGCCAGCAATAAGGGGCAGTCCAGGTCCGGGGAGCTGTTTTTT
>14|NA|NA|TRBJ1-1|TRBV4-2
CASSQEGLNTEAFF
TGTGCCAGCAGCCAAGAAGGTCTGAACACTGAAGCTTTCTTT
>13|NA|NA|TRBJ2-1|TRBV30
CAWSVNAYNEQFF
TGTGCCTGGAGTGTAAACGCCTACAATGAGCAGTTCTTC
>14|NA|NA|TRBJ2-3|TRBV27
CASSGQGGSGTQYF
TGTGCCAGCAGTGGACAGGGCGGGAGTGGTACGCAGTATTTT
>15|NA|NA|TRBJ1-1|TRBV5-4
CASSLGSLENTEAFF
TGTGCCAGCAGCTTGGGGTCCCTGGAGAACACTGAAGCTTTCTTT
>14|TRBD2|NA|TRBJ2-1|TRBV5-5
CASSLTGGYNEQFF
TGTGCCAGCAGCTTGACGGGGGGATACAATGAGCAGTTCTTC
>15|NA|NA|TRBJ1-2|TRBV6-1
CASSEFWDFSYGYTF
TGTGCCAGCAGTGAATTCTGGGATTTTTCCTATGGCTACACCTTC
>15|NA|once|TRBJ1-2|TRBV2
CASSPGPLNPYGYTF
TGTGCCAGCAGTCCCGGACCGCTAAACCCCTATGGCTACACCTTC
>15|TRBD1|NA|TRBJ1-1|TRBV5-1
CASSLDGTGNTEAFF
TGCGCCAGCAGCTTGGATGGGACAGGAAACACTGAAGCTTTCTTT
>16|TRBD2|NA|TRBJ2-2|TRBV5-1
CASSWAGVAGTGELFF
TGCGCCAGCAGCTGGGCGGGAGTAGCGGGGACCGGGGAGCTGTTTTTT
>15|NA|NA|TRBJ2-5|TRBV5-1
CASSLSHSAGGTQYF
TGCGCCAGCAGCCTCTCCCACAGCGCCGGGGGGACCCAGTACTTC
>14|NA|NA|TRBJ2-7|TRBV5-1
CASSEDSPLIEQYF
TGCGCCAGCAGCGAGGATAGTCCTCTTATCGAGCAGTACTTC
>15|NA|NA|TRBJ2-3|TRBV9
CASSRLGRSTDTQYF
TGTGCCAGCAGCCGCCTGGGGCGGAGCACAGATACGCAGTATTTT
>16|TRBD2|NA|TRBJ2-3|TRBV18
CASSLGLAGGTDTQYF
TGTGCCAGCTCCCTCGGACTAGCGGGAGGGACAGATACGCAGTATTTT
>14|NA|NA|TRBJ2-1|TRBV6-1
CASSGVPSYNEQFF
TGTGCCAGCAGTGGGGTACCCTCCTACAATGAGCAGTTCTTC
>15|NA|NA|TRBJ1-3|TRBV6-1
CASSEGTQRGNTIYF
TGTGCCAGCAGTGAGGGGACACAACGAGGAAACACCATATATTTT
>17|NA|NA|TRBJ2-1|TRBV6-1
CASSVGHGTVVYNEQFF
TGTGCCAGCAGTGTCGGGCACGGGACGGTGGTCTACAATGAGCAGTTCTTC
>14|NA|NA|TRBJ1-3|TRBV16
CASSLGSSGNTIYF
TGTGCCAGCAGCCTGGGCTCCTCTGGAAACACCATATATTTT
>13|TRBD1|NA|TRBJ1-2|TRBV7-2
CASSFQGGEGYTF
TGTGCCAGCAGCTTCCAGGGGGGTGAGGGCTACACCTTC
>19|NA|NA|TRBJ2-2|TRBV4-1
CASSPKKTPGGAGTGELFF
TGCGCCAGCAGCCCCAAAAAAACTCCGGGGGGCGCAGGGACCGGGGAGCTGTTTTTT
>14|TRBD1|NA|TRBJ2-5|TRBV7-9
CASSVGQARQTQYF
TGTGCCAGCAGCGTTGGACAGGCCCGACAGACCCAGTACTTC
>14|NA|NA|TRBJ2-5|TRBV4-1
CASSQDGGEETQYF
TGCGCCAGCAGCCAAGATGGAGGGGAAGAGACCCAGTACTTC
>15|TRBD1|NA|TRBJ2-3|TRBV7-3
CASSLQGAGADTQYF
TGTGCCAGCAGCTTACAGGGGGCGGGCGCAGATACGCAGTATTTT
>13|NA|NA|TRBJ1-5|TRBV5-5
CASSLVAFQPQHF
TGTGCCAGCAGCTTGGTGGCTTTTCAGCCCCAGCATTTT
>14|TRBD1|NA|TRBJ1-6|TRBV10-3
CATKTGTGNSPLHF
TGTGCCACTAAAACCGGGACAGGGAATTCACCCCTCCACTTT
>17|NA|NA|TRBJ2-5|TRBV5-1
CASSLAPAGSYQETQYF
TGCGCCAGCAGCTTGGCCCCGGCGGGGTCGTACCAAGAGACCCAGTACTTC
>15|NA|NA|TRBJ2-5|TRBV9
CASSVENYFGETQYF
TGTGCCAGCAGCGTAGAGAACTACTTCGGGGAGACCCAGTACTTC
>15|NA|NA|TRBJ2-3|TRBV7-9
CASSPPKGSTDTQYF
TGTGCCAGCAGCCCTCCCAAGGGAAGCACAGATACGCAGTATTTT
>15|NA|NA|TRBJ2-6|TRBV5-6
CASSLGHSGANVLTF
TGTGCCAGCAGCCTGGGCCACTCTGGGGCCAACGTCCTGACTTTC
>13|NA|NA|TRBJ1-1|TRBV7-2
CASSLTGPAEAFF
TGTGCCAGCAGCTTAACAGGACCCGCTGAAGCTTTCTTT
>16|NA|NA|TRBJ2-6|TRBV19
CASRGGHPSGANVLTF
TGTGCCAGTAGGGGTGGACATCCCTCTGGGGCCAACGTCCTGACTTTC
>15|TRBD1|NA|TRBJ2-3|TRBV28
CASSLTGGEGDTQYF
TGTGCCAGCAGTCTTACAGGGGGCGAGGGAGATACGCAGTATTTT
>14|NA|NA|TRBJ2-3|TRBV7-2
CASSFSGFTDTQYF
TGTGCCAGCAGCTTTAGCGGATTCACAGATACGCAGTATTTT
>15|NA|NA|TRBJ2-7|TRBV4-1
CASSQGFSVTYEQYF
TGCGCCAGCAGCCAAGGGTTTAGCGTGACCTACGAGCAGTACTTC
>15|NA|NA|TRBJ2-1|TRBV5-8
CASSLGSSSYNEQFF
TGTGCCAGCAGCTTAGGGTCGAGCTCCTACAATGAGCAGTTCTTC
>13|NA|NA|TRBJ2-2|TRBV9
CASSVARVGELFF
TGTGCCAGCAGCGTAGCGCGCGTTGGGGAGCTGTTTTTT
>16|NA|NA|TRBJ1-3|TRBV9
CASSSQQVPSGNTIYF
TGTGCCAGCAGCTCCCAACAGGTCCCCTCTGGAAACACCATATATTTT
>16|TRBD1|once|TRBJ2-3|TRBV4-1
CASSRTGTGTTDTQYF
TGCGCCAGCAGCCGGACCGGGACAGGGACCACAGATACGCAGTATTTT
>13|NA|NA|TRBJ2-1|TRBV7-3
CASSIGPPSEQFF
TGTGCCAGCAGCATTGGTCCCCCCAGTGAGCAGTTCTTC
>16|TRBD2|NA|TRBJ2-2|TRBV19
CASREAGEVRTGELFF
TGTGCCAGTAGAGAAGCGGGAGAGGTGAGGACCGGGGAGCTGTTTTTT
>14|TRBD1|NA|TRBJ1-6|TRBV7-3
CASSAGQGNSPLHF
TGTGCCAGCAGCGCAGGACAGGGAAATTCACCCCTCCACTTT
>15|NA|NA|TRBJ2-3|TRBV7-6
CASSRNRASTDTQYF
TGTGCCAGCTCCCGAAACAGGGCTAGCACAGATACGCAGTATTTT
>14|TRBD1|NA|TRBJ1-4|TRBV11-2
CASSPQGAGEKLFF
TGTGCCAGCAGTCCTCAGGGGGCAGGAGAAAAACTGTTTTTT
>17|TRBD2|NA|TRBJ2-2|TRBV4-2
CASRDSGGAPDTGELFF
TGTGCCAGCAGGGATAGCGGGGGGGCCCCAGACACCGGGGAGCTGTTTTTT
>15|NA|NA|TRBJ1-1|TRBV5-4
CASSLAAGMNTEAFF
TGTGCCAGCAGCTTGGCGGCGGGGATGAACACTGAAGCTTTCTTT
>14|TRBD2|NA|TRBJ2-1|TRBV7-2
CASSLSSGEDEQFF
TGTGCCAGCAGCTTATCTAGCGGGGAAGATGAGCAGTTCTTC
>13|NA|once|TRBJ2-1|TRBV4-1
CASRGVEGNEQFF
TGCGCCAGCAGAGGGGTCGAGGGGAATGAGCAGTTCTTC
>13|TRBD1|NA|TRBJ1-5|TRBV19
CASSPGGDQPQHF
TGTGCCAGTAGTCCAGGGGGCGATCAGCCCCAGCATTTT